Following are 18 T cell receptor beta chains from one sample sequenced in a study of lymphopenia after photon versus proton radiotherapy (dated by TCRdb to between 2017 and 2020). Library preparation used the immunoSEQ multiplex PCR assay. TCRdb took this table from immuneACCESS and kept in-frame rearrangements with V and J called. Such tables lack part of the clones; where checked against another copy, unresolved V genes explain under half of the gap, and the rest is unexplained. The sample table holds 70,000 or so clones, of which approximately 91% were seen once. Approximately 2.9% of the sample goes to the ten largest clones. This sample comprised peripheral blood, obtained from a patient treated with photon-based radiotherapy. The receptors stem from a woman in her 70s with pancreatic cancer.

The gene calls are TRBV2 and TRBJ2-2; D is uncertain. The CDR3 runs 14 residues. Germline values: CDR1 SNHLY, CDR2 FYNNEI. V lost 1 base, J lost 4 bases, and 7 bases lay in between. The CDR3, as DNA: TGTGCCAGCAGTGAAGTCCGAGGCACCGGGGAGCTGTTTTTT. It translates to CASSEVRGTGELFF.

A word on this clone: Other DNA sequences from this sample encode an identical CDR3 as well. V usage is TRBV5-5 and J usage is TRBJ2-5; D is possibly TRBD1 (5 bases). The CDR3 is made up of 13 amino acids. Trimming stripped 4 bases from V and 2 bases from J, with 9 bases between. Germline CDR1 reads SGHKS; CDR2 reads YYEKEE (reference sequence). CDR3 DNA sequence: TGTGCCAGCAGCCAAACAGGTCAAGAGACCCAGTACTTC. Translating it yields CASSQTGQETQYF.

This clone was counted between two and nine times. CDR3 DNA: TGTGCCAGCAGTCGGTGGGGTTCTAACTATGGCTACACCTTC. Protein product: CASSRWGSNYGYTF. V usage is TRBV27 and J usage is TRBJ1-2; D not certain. The germline gives CDR1 MNHEY, CDR2 SMNVEV (reference sequence). V was clipped by 5 bases and J by 0 bases, with 10 bases between them. The CDR3 sequence is 14 residues long.

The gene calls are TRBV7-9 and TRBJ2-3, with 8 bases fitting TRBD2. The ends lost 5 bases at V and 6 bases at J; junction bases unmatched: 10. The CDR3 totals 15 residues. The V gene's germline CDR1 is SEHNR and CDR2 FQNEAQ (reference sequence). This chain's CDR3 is CASSTWTSSGDTQYF. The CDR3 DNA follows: TGTGCCAGCAGCACATGGACTAGCTCGGGGGATACGCAGTATTTT.

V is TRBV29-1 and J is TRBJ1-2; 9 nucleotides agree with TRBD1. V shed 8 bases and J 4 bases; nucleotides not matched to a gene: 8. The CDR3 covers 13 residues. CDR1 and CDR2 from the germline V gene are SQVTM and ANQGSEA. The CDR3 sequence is CSTGQGFGYGYTF. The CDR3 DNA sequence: TGCAGCACGGGACAGGGTTTTGGCTATGGCTACACCTTC.

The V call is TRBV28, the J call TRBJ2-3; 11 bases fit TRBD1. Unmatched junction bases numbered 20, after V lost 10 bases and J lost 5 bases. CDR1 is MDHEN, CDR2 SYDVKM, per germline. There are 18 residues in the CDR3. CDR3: CATRTGGSVAGVVDTQYF. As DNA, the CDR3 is TGTGCCACCCGGACAGGGGGCTCGGTAGCGGGAGTGGTAGATACGCAGTATTTT.

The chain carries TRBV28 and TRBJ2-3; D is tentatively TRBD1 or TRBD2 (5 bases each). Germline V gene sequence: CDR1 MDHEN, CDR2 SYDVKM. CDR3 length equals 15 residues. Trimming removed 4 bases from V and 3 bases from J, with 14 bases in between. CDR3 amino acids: CASSSPSEGTDTQYF. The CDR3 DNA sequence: TGTGCCAGCAGTTCCCCAAGCGAGGGGACAGATACGCAGTATTTT.

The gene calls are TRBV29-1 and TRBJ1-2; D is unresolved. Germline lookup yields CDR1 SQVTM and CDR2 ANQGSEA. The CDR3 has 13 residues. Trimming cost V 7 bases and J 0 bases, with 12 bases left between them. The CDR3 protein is CSASSGSNYGYTF. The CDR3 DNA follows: TGCAGCGCTAGTTCGGGTTCTAACTATGGCTACACCTTC.

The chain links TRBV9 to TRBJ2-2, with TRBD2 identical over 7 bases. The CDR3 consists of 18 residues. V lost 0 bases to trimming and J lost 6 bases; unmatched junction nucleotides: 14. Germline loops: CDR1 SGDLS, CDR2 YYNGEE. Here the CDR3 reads CASSVVASGVGQSGELFF. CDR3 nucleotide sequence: TGTGCCAGCAGCGTAGTGGCCAGCGGGGTAGGTCAGTCCGGGGAGCTGTTTTTT.

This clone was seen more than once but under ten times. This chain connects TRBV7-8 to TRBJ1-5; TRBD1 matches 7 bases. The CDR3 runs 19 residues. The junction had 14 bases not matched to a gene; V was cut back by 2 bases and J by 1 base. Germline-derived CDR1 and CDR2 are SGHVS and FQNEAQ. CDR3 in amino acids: CASSLTRGVDRVSNQPQHF. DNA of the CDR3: TGTGCCAGCAGCTTAACTAGGGGCGTTGACAGGGTAAGCAATCAGCCCCAGCATTTT.

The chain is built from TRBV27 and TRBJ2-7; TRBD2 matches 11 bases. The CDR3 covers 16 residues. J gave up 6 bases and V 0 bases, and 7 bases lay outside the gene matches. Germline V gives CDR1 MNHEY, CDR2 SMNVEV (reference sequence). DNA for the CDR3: TGTGCCAGCAGTTTATCCGGGACTAGCGGAGCTACCGAGCAGTACTTC. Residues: CASSLSGTSGATEQYF.

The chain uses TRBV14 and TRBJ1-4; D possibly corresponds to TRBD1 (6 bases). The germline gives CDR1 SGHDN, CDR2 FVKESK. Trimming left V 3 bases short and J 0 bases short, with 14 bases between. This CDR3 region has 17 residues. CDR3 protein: CASSQRQVFATNEKLFF. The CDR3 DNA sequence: TGTGCCAGCAGCCAGCGACAGGTGTTTGCAACTAATGAAAAACTGTTTTTT.

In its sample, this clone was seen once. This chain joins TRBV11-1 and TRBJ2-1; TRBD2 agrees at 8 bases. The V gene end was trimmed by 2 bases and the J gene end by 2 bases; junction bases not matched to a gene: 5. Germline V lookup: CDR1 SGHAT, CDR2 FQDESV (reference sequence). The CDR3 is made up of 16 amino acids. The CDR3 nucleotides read TGTGCCAGCAGCTTATCAGCGGGAGAGGCCTACAATGAGCAGTTCTTC. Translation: CASSLSAGEAYNEQFF.

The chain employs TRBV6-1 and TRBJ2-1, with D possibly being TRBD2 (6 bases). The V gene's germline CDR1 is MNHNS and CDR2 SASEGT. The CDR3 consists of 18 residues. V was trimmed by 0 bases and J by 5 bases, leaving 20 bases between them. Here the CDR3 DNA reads TGTGCCAGCAGTGAAGCGCTTGTCCTAGCGCGAATGAACAATGAGCAGTTCTTC. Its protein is CASSEALVLARMNNEQFF.

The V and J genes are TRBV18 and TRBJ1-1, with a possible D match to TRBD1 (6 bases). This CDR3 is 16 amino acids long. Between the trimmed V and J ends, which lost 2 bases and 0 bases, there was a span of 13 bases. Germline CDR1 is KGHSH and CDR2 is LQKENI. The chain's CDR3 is CASSPYLGHLNTEAFF. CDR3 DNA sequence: TGTGCCAGCTCACCATACCTGGGACATCTGAACACTGAAGCTTTCTTT.

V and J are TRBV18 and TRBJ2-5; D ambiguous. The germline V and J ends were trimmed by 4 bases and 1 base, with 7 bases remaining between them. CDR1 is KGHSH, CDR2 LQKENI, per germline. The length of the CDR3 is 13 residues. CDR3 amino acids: CASSQGAQETQYF. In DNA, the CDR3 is TGTGCCAGCTCACAAGGTGCCCAAGAGACCCAGTACTTC.

The CDR3, as DNA: TGTGCCAGCAGCCCGGCAGGGGGCGCGGGTCAGCCCCAGCATTTT. It encodes CASSPAGGAGQPQHF. V usage is TRBV5-6 and J usage is TRBJ1-5; 8 bases fit TRBD1. Germline V lookup: CDR1 SGHDT, CDR2 YYEEEE. The CDR3 runs to 15 residues. With V trimmed by 4 bases and J by 6 bases, 9 bases remained unmatched.

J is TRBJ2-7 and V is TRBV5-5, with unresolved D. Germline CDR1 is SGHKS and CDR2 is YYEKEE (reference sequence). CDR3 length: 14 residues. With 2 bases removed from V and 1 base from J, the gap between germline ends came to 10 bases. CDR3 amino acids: CASSLAGPSYEQYF. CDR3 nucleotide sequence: TGTGCCAGCAGCTTAGCAGGACCATCCTACGAGCAGTACTTC.